This TCR beta chain was captured in a study of regulatory T cells in long-lasting Graves disease. Whole-study findings and limits: Clonotypes that were public and shared totalled some 2,900 in persistent patients versus over 800 in new patients.

CDR3-region Arm-PCR and iRepertoire HTBI primers produced the TCR beta libraries. TCRdb itself ran the multiplex PCR reads through MiXCR, one entry per CDR3 protein. The top ten clones hold approximately 9% of a sample with about 520,000 distinct CDR3 sequences, approximately 12% of them seen once. The CDR3 runs to 15 residues. Germline CDR1 is KGHSH and CDR2 is LQKENI. V shed 8 bases and J shed 1 base, with 14 bases lying between them. Time point meaning: newly diagnosed GD, antithyroid drugs for less than 3 months. Researchers made the TCR library from RNA that was extracted from PBMCs. The sample holds a few counts of this clonotype. Its target is not known. This same sample was also taken into another study, of T cells in Graves' hyperthyroidism and ophthalmopathy. Turning to that study: Carried out on the TCR CDR3, a first-round RT-PCR used the HTBI primer set.

The gene calls are TRBV18 and TRBJ2-2, with D unresolved. This receptor was taken from a woman aged 25-40 years with Graves disease. The starting material was peripheral blood mononuclear cells (PBMCs), obtained at new diagnosis, from a patient treated with antithyroid drugs. In DNA form, the CDR3 reads TGTGCCAGCCGTACCGATTTGAAGAACACCGGGGAGCTGTTTTTT. This encodes CASRTDLKNTGELFF. The full variable domain, its missing parts supplied by reference TRBV18 and TRBJ2-2, is NAGVMQNPRHLVRRRGQEARLRCSPMKGHSHVYWYRQLPEEGLKFMVYLQKENIIDESGMPKERFSAEFPKEGPSILRIQQVVRGDSAAYFCASRTDLKNTGELFFGEGSRLTVL.